This TCR beta chain appears in the sequencing data of a study of response to subunit inactivated influenza vaccine. General study points: Authors suggested each seasonal influenza vaccination recruits few new T cells.

TCRdb re-called the RT-PCR reads through MiXCR, storing one row per CDR3 protein. The table records 600,000 to 850,000 distinct CDR3 sequences, 14% of them present only once. Notes on this clonotype: The antigen remains undetermined.

V was trimmed by 5 bases and J by 0 bases, leaving 11 bases between them. The CDR3 extends over 14 amino acids. Germline V lookup: CDR1 SGHRS, CDR2 YFSETQ. The rearrangement links TRBV5-1 to TRBJ1-1, with D possibly being TRBD1 (5 bases). The source was PBMCs from blood, collected less than 15 days before vaccination. This TCR was recovered from a man in his forties or fifties who received an inactivated influenza vaccine. The CDR3 protein is CASSGASMNTEAFF. In DNA form, the CDR3 reads TGCGCCAGCAGTGGGGCGAGCATGAACACTGAAGCTTTCTTT.